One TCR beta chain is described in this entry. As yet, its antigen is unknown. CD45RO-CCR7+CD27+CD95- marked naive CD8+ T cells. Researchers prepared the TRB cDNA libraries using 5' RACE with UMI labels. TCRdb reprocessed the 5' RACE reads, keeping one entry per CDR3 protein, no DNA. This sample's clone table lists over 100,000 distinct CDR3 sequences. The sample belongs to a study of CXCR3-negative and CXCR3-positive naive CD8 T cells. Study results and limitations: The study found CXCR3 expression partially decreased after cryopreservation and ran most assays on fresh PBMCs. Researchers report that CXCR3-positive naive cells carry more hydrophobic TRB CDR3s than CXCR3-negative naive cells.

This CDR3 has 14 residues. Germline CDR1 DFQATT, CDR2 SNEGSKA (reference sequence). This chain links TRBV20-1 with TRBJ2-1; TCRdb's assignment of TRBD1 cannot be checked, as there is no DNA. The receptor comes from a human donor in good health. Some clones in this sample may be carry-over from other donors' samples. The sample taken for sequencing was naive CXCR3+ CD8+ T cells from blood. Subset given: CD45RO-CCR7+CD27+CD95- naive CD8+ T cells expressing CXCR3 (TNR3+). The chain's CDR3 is CSAIRDDSYNEQFF.